These 5 T cell receptor beta chains originate from one sample sequenced in a study of blood T cell repertoires in COVID-19. Here immunoSEQ multiplex PCR was the method, and the copy in TCRdb shows in-frame clones only, minus some. The data show just over 150,000 clones, approximately 90% seen once. The sequenced sample consisted of peripheral blood. These TCRs come from a man in his thirties or forties with COVID-19, enrolled during active disease.

CDR3 nucleotide sequence: TGTGCCACCAGTGCAACCGGGACAGGCGGCTACGAGCAGTACTTC. It yields the protein CATSATGTGGYEQYF. The V gene is TRBV24-1, the J gene TRBJ2-7; 8 nucleotides align to TRBD1. The CDR3 has 15 amino acids. CDR1 is KGHDR and CDR2 is SFDVKD in the germline V gene. Trimming cost V 5 bases and J 3 bases; bases outside gene matches: 8.

The J gene is TRBJ2-3, the V gene TRBV5-4; maybe TRBD1 (6 bases). This CDR3 region has 14 residues. The germline V gene has CDR1 SGHNT and CDR2 YYREEE (reference sequence). The germline V and J ends were trimmed by 0 bases and 3 bases, with 8 bases remaining between them. The CDR3 DNA is TGTGCCAGCAGCTTGGACAGGGCAACAGATACGCAGTATTTT. Its protein is CASSLDRATDTQYF. Filled out from reference TRBV5-4 and TRBJ2-3, the complete variable domain reads ETGVTQSPTHLIKTRGQQVTLRCSSQSGHNTVSWYQQALGQGPQFIFQYYREEENGRGNFPPRFSGLQFPNYSSELNVNALELDDSALYLCASSLDRATDTQYFGPGTRLTVL.

This rearrangement joins TRBV7-2 to TRBJ2-3; D is ambiguous. Trimming took off 1 base at V and 0 bases at J, with 8 bases between the two ends. CDR3 length equals 15 residues. The germline V gene has CDR1 SGHTA and CDR2 FQGNSA. The DNA for the CDR3 is TGTGCCAGCAGCTTAGTCTACGCCAGCACAGATACGCAGTATTTT. This codes for CASSLVYASTDTQYF.

This rearrangement joins TRBV7-9 to TRBJ2-3, with 14 bases fitting TRBD2. Germline loops: CDR1 SEHNR, CDR2 FQNEAQ (reference sequence). The CDR3 is 16 residues long. The V gene end was trimmed by 5 bases and the J gene end by 4 bases; junction bases not matched to a gene: 5. CDR3 nucleotides: TGTGCCAGCAGCGAAAGACTAGCGGGGGGGGCAGATACGCAGTATTTT. It is translated as CASSERLAGGADTQYF. The variable domain in full, completed from reference TRBV7-9 and TRBJ2-3, reads DTGVSQNPRHKITKRGQNVTFRCDPISEHNRLYWYRQTLGQGPEFLTYFQNEAQLEKSRLLSDRFSAERPKGSFSTLEIQRTEQGDSAMYLCASSERLAGGADTQYFGPGTRLTVL.

This sequence joins TRBV4-1 and TRBJ1-5, with D possibly matching TRBD1 (6 bases). The germline V and J ends were trimmed by 0 bases and 10 bases, with 13 bases remaining between them. The CDR3 is 14 residues long. Germline CDR1 is MGHRA and CDR2 is YSYEKL. Here the CDR3 reads CASSQDWGPGPQHF. CDR3 nucleotides: TGCGCCAGCAGCCAAGATTGGGGGCCTGGTCCCCAGCATTTT.